This T cell receptor beta chain was identified in a study of T-cell memory formation after mild COVID-19 (dated by TCRdb to 2020 to 2022). Broadly, across the study: TCR sequence clusters from the two donors were found to be largely donor specific. T-cell clones expanding and contracting after mild COVID-19 in two donors were tracked by longitudinal TCRalpha and TCRbeta repertoire sequencing. The cohort comprised two young, previously healthy adult volunteers, one female and one male. Study-wide conclusions, independent of this receptor: Contracting CD4+ clones turned up mainly in the CM and EM memory subsets, whereas EMRA was where CD8+ clones were enriched. The detection of some responding clones in pre-infection memory suggests that pre-existing cross-reactive memory T cells joined the SARS-CoV-2 response. The study covered only a couple of mild cases, and larger cohorts including severe cases with pre-infection samples were considered necessary. Clones contracting from day 15 to 85 had balanced CD4/CD8 phenotypes, while a second wave expanding from day 15 to 37 was biased towards CD4+. The second-wave clones that peaked on day 37 were not confirmed to be SARS-CoV-2 specific.

This clonotype was seen at least ten times. Its binding antigen is unknown. Base quality data are lacking; no much larger clone is found one base away. For sequencing, an Illumina NovaSeq 6000 was employed. cDNA libraries for TCRalpha and TCRbeta were prepared by 5'RACE using constant-segment primers, with sample barcodes and unique molecular identifiers added. RNA was extracted from every sample with Trizol reagent. Library amplification was performed in two PCR steps, and a second sample barcode and Illumina TruSeq adapters were introduced in the second step. Sequencing of the libraries was done on an Illumina NovaSeq, producing 2 x 150 bp paired-end reads. The authors' pipeline ran thus. Demultiplexing of reads and collapsing into UMI-guided consensus sequences were performed with migec v1.2.7. Using mixcr v2.1.11, the UMI consensuses were aligned to TRA and TRB V and J templates and assembled into clonotypes. A clonotype was counted as expanded or contracted only when both edgeR and NoisET called the clonotype significant, with the noise models trained on biological replicates. For edgeR calls, the cutoffs were a false discovery rate-adjusted p below 0.01 and a log2 fold-change threshold of 1. PCA with hierarchical clustering of max-normalized trajectories of the 1000 most abundant clonotypes was used as exploratory dynamics analysis. The CD4 or CD8 phenotype of responding clones was assigned using the separately sequenced CD4+ and CD8+ repertoires. The raw public data were reprocessed by TCRdb itself: fastp quality trimming at Q25, MiXCR clonotype calling, in-frame beta chains only. Under each unique CDR3 protein, matching rows form one entry showing the most common genes and DNA. The V and J calls and clone size come from TCRdb's table, not from the authors' own analysis. The sample includes roughly 58,000 distinct CDR3 sequences, with more than 9% observed a single time. The top ten hold roughly 1.2% of the sample.

Ficoll-Paque density gradient centrifugation was the method used to isolate PBMCs. Looking up the germline V gene yields CDR1 SGHRS and CDR2 YFSETQ. V and J lose 0 bases and 5 bases, and a span of 9 bases separates them. From cysteine to phenylalanine, the CDR3 is 14 amino acids long. CDR3 DNA is the only sequence kept; it has 42 bases, read in frame from the first base. Recombination joined TRBV5-1 with TRBJ2-1; the D gene lacks a confident call. The sample was PBMCs or a T cell subset sorted from them (not recorded which). The TCR was taken from a man younger than 35 who had mild COVID-19 (a few samples of this study predate the infection). The sample titles of this study are shuffled in the database, so cell type and time point are left out; the donor was told from shared clones. The DNA sequence reads TGCGCCAGCAGCTTGGCAAGGACCCACAATGAGCAGTTCTTC. This translates into CASSLARTHNEQFF.